Sequencing of this T cell receptor beta chain was carried out in a study of blood T cell repertoires in COVID-19. Study as a whole: Spain, Italy and the United States supplied samples that represented acute and convalescent COVID-19.

In this sample, this clone turned up a few times. This CDR3 is 16 amino acids long. Germline loops: CDR1 GTSNPN, CDR2 SVGIG (reference sequence). The V gene end was trimmed by 5 bases and the J gene end by 2 bases; junction bases not matched to a gene: 12. Original handling: Reference gene primer amplification gave nucleated cell count estimates. This table comes from immunoSEQ multiplex PCR, and its TCRdb copy is limited to in-frame clones, with some not included. From that table come the V and J calls and clone size; the DNA was used to work out D and trimming. The table has 150,000 to 200,000 clones, about 88% seen once.

The receptor was derived from a man between 60 and 75 years old with acute or convalescent COVID-19. What was sequenced was peripheral blood. The rearrangement links TRBV30 to TRBJ1-5, with 7 bases lining up with TRBD1. The CDR3 reads CAWSEGAGVGNQPQHF. CDR3 DNA: TGTGCCTGGTCCGAGGGGGCAGGTGTTGGCAATCAGCCCCAGCATTTT.